This TCR beta chain was profiled in a study of blood T cell repertoires in COVID-19. Looking at the study overall: Acute-phase and convalescent COVID-19 samples originated in the United States, Italy and Spain. The cDNA or gDNA used as material had been derived from T cells, B-cell-depleted T cells, or PBMCs.

With V trimmed by 5 bases and J by 0 bases, 16 bases remained unmatched. The CDR3 spans 19 residues. Germline V CDR1 and CDR2: LNHDA, SQIVND (reference sequence). This clone occurred once. Assay used: immunoSEQ multiplex PCR; TCRdb lists only in-frame clones, some missing. Among roughly 53,000 clones listed, 80% to 90% were seen once. This TCR was sampled from a man aged 45-65 years with acute or convalescent COVID-19. The sequenced sample consisted of peripheral blood. The gene calls are TRBV19 and TRBJ1-5; 7 nucleotides match TRBD1. CDR3 sequence (DNA): TGTGCCAGTAGTTCACCGGGACAGAGGATAAAGTATAGCAATCAGCCCCAGCATTTT. This sequence encodes CASSSPGQRIKYSNQPQHF.